Shown below are 21 T cell receptor beta chains from a single sample sequenced in a study of identical twins. TCRdb fed the 5' RACE reads into MiXCR, producing one record per CDR3 protein. The repertoire consists of about 730,000 distinct CDR3 sequences, with 20% to 25% occurring once and the leading ten covering 4.3%. This sample was shared with a second study, whose subject was T cells expressing NK-cell markers.

The material sequenced was PBMCs. These TCRs come from a young woman in good health.

The chain couples TRBV6-5 to TRBJ2-1; TRBD2 matches at 9 bases. Germline CDR1 and CDR2: MNHEY and SVGAGI. The CDR3 runs 17 residues. V shed 2 bases and J 7 bases; nucleotides not matched to a gene: 12. CDR3 sequence (DNA): TGTGCCAGCAGTTACCTAATGGCGGGAGGGTCACGGAATGAGCAGTTCTTC. Protein sequence: CASSYLMAGGSRNEQFF.

The table lists this clonotype with many counts. V is TRBV27 and J is TRBJ2-7, with D tentatively TRBD1 (5 bases). The CDR3 runs to 15 residues. Per the germline V gene, CDR1 is MNHEY and CDR2 is SMNVEV (reference sequence). The V gene lost 0 bases and the J gene lost 0 bases, with 9 bases spanning the gap. The CDR3 DNA follows: TGTGCCAGCAGTTTATCGCCACAGGCCTCCTACGAGCAGTACTTC. This gives the protein CASSLSPQASYEQYF.

This clonotype showed up just a few times. This chain connects TRBV7-2 to TRBJ2-1, with 9 bases matching TRBD2. V lost 2 bases and J lost 5; bases outside the gene matches: 10. The CDR3 is 17 amino acids. In germline, CDR1 is SGHTA, CDR2 FQGNSA. CDR3 DNA: TGTGCCAGCAGCTTAAGTTCGGGACTAGCTCACCACAATGAGCAGTTCTTC. Translation gives CASSLSSGLAHHNEQFF.

The V call is TRBV5-1, the J call TRBJ1-2; TRBD1 might be the D (6 bases). V was cut by 4 bases and J by 7 bases, with 8 bases left in between. Germline CDR1 is SGHRS and CDR2 is YFSETQ. The CDR3 spans 11 residues. The CDR3 is CASSRDIGYTF. CDR3 coding DNA: TGCGCCAGCAGCCGGGACATTGGCTACACCTTC.

The genes are TRBV2 and TRBJ2-2, with 12 nucleotides matching TRBD2. The length of the CDR3 is 14 residues. Germline V gene data show CDR1 as SNHLY and CDR2 as FYNNEI. V shed 11 bases and J 8 bases; nucleotides not matched to a gene: 9. DNA for the CDR3: TGTGCCGGAGGACTAGCGGGATGGTCGGGGGAGCTGTTTTTT. Translating gives CAGGLAGWSGELFF.

This clonotype was counted between two and nine times. V and J are TRBV20-1 and TRBJ1-1, with 7 bases that match TRBD1. Germline trimming cut 2 bases from V and 3 bases from J; bases unmatched to any gene: 6. Germline V gene lookup returns CDR1 DFQATT and CDR2 SNEGSKA (reference sequence). The CDR3 consists of 14 residues. The CDR3 DNA reads TGCAGTGCTAGAACCGGGACAGCCCACACTGAAGCTTTCTTT. Translation: CSARTGTAHTEAFF.

The rearrangement links TRBV7-2 to TRBJ2-4; no reliable D call. Germline V gives CDR1 SGHTA, CDR2 FQGNSA. The CDR3 contains 11 residues. Trimming stripped 4 bases from V and 12 bases from J, with 10 bases between. This CDR3 reads CASSSKSDQYF. The DNA of the CDR3 is TGTGCCAGCAGCTCGAAGAGCGATCAGTACTTC.

At least ten counts were recorded for this clonotype. The rearrangement uses TRBV7-8 and TRBJ2-7, with 9 nucleotides matching TRBD1. Germline CDR1 is SGHVS and CDR2 is FQNEAQ. With V trimmed by 2 bases and J by 7 bases, 3 bases remained unmatched. This CDR3 is 13 amino acids long. As DNA, the CDR3 is TGTGCCAGCAGCTTATCCGGGACAGGGGAGCAGTACTTC. Encoded protein: CASSLSGTGEQYF.

The rearrangement joins TRBV9 to TRBJ2-3; possibly TRBD2 for D (5 bases). CDR3 length: 14 amino acids. Germline V lookup: CDR1 SGDLS, CDR2 YYNGEE. The V end lost 0 bases, the J end lost 2 bases, and 7 bases lay between the germline ends. Here the CDR3 reads CASSVVGDTDTQYF. In DNA, the CDR3 is TGTGCCAGCAGCGTAGTCGGGGACACAGATACGCAGTATTTT.

This CDR3 is CASSSTTALSTDTQYF. The CDR3 bases are TGTGCCAGCAGTTCCACCACAGCCCTTTCAACAGATACGCAGTATTTT. This rearrangement joins TRBV6-5 to TRBJ2-3; no reliable D call. The germline gives CDR1 MNHEY, CDR2 SVGAGI. V gave up 4 bases and J gave up 3 bases, with 17 bases separating them. CDR3 size: 16 residues.

This chain links TRBV5-1 with TRBJ2-2, with TRBD2 matching over 11 bases. The CDR3 contains 16 residues. Germline V lookup: CDR1 SGHRS, CDR2 YFSETQ. With V trimmed by 3 bases and J by 10 bases, 11 bases remained unmatched. In nucleotides, the CDR3 is TGCGCCAGCAGCTATGGTAGCGGGGGGGCCTACGCGGAGCTGTTTTTT. This translates into CASSYGSGGAYAELFF.

This clonotype appeared a few times. V gene TRBV29-1 combines with J gene TRBJ1-1; D is possibly TRBD1 (6 bases). CDR3 size: 14 residues. V lost 5 bases, J lost 0 bases, and 13 bases lay in between. Germline CDR1 is SQVTM and CDR2 is ANQGSEA. This chain's CDR3 is CSVTRGNLNTEAFF. CDR3 bases: TGCAGCGTTACAAGGGGGAATTTGAACACTGAAGCTTTCTTT.

This clonotype was seen ten or more times. The genes are TRBV12-3 or TRBV12-4 and TRBJ1-5; no firm D call. With 7 bases removed from V and 9 bases from J, the gap between germline ends came to 16 bases. The CDR3 has 13 residues. CDR3 amino acids: CASTDEVQAPQHF. The CDR3 DNA is TGTGCCAGCACGGACGAAGTTCAGGCGCCCCAGCATTTT.

The chain uses TRBV6-2 or TRBV6-3 and TRBJ1-1; D unclear. V shed 1 base and J shed 9 bases, with 9 bases lying between them. The V gene's germline CDR1 is MNHEY and CDR2 SVGEGT. The CDR3 contains 12 residues. The CDR3: CASSYFSSKAFF. For the CDR3, the DNA is TGTGCCAGCAGTTACTTTTCCAGTAAAGCTTTCTTT.

In nucleotides, the CDR3 is TGCAGTGCTTCTAGCCCCGAACCCCTCTACAATGAGCAGTTCTTC. Translated, it gives CSASSPEPLYNEQFF. The chain links TRBV20-1 to TRBJ2-1; perhaps TRBD2 as D (5 bases). Trimming removed 5 bases at V and 3 bases at J, with 17 bases between. Germline lookup yields CDR1 DFQATT and CDR2 SNEGSKA (reference sequence). CDR3 length: 15 residues.

This chain joins TRBV10-3 and TRBJ2-2; D is unresolved. There are 12 residues in the CDR3. Looked up from germline, CDR1 is ENHRY and CDR2 is SYGVKD. V was trimmed by 11 bases and J by 0 bases, leaving 7 bases between them. The CDR3 DNA reads as TGTGCCGTCGGAACGAACACCGGGGAGCTGTTTTTT. Amino acids: CAVGTNTGELFF.

The rearrangement links TRBV10-2 to TRBJ2-1, with D perhaps TRBD1 (5 bases). The ends were cut back, 5 bases at V and 5 bases at J, with 10 bases in the middle. Germline loops: CDR1 WSHSY, CDR2 SAAADI. The CDR3 spans 13 residues. CDR3 coding DNA: TGCGCCAGCAGTTCAGGGATGCACAATGAGCAGTTCTTC. Its protein is CASSSGMHNEQFF.

This chain uses TRBV11-1 with TRBJ2-5, with 9 bases aligning to TRBD2. CDR3 length equals 21 residues. J was trimmed by 5 bases and V by 4 bases; bases with no gene match: 26. Germline lookup yields CDR1 SGHAT and CDR2 FQDESV (reference sequence). Written as DNA, the CDR3 is TGTGCCAGCAGCTCCGACCACTTGACGAACACTCCGGGACTAGCATTTGAGACCCAGTACTTC. This translates into CASSSDHLTNTPGLAFETQYF.

This clonotype has a count of ten or more. The V and J genes are TRBV20-1 and TRBJ2-1; D call uncertain. CDR1 DFQATT and CDR2 SNEGSKA come from the germline V gene (reference sequence). The V end was cut by 3 bases, the J end by 8 bases, with 11 bases between. The CDR3 runs to 12 residues. The CDR3 is CSASQVVDEQFF. The DNA of the CDR3 is TGCAGTGCTAGTCAAGTGGTAGATGAGCAGTTCTTC.

This clonotype came up a few times. The chain couples TRBV14 to TRBJ1-6; 9 bases align to TRBD1. The germline gives CDR1 SGHDN, CDR2 FVKESK. V was pared by 4 bases and J by 10 bases, with 5 bases of the junction left unmatched. This CDR3 is built from 14 residues. The CDR3 loop is CASSLQGASSPLHF. The CDR3 DNA reads TGTGCCAGCAGCCTACAGGGGGCAAGCTCACCCCTCCACTTT.

This clonotype was picked up a small number of times. This rearrangement joins TRBV12-3 or TRBV12-4 to TRBJ1-6; D might be TRBD1 (5 bases). V was clipped by 7 bases and J by 10 bases, with 20 bases between them. The CDR3 totals 15 residues. CDR3 residues: CASTLGGRRGSPLHF. DNA for the CDR3: TGTGCCAGCACCTTGGGCGGCCGGCGGGGCTCACCCCTCCACTTT.